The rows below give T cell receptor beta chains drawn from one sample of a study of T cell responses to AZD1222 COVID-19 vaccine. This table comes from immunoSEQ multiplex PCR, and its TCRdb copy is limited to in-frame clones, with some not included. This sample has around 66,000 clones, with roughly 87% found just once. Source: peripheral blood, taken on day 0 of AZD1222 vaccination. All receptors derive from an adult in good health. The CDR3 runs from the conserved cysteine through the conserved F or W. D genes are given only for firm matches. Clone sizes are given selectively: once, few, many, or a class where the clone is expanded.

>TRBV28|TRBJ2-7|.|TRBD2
TGTGCCAGCAGTTCTGTAGCCGGATACCTCTCAGCGGGAGTCTACGAGCAGTACTTC
CASSSVAGYLSAGVYEQYF
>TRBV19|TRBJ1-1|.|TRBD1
TGTGCCAGTAGGCCGACAGGGGTGAACACTGAAGCTTTCTTT
CASRPTGVNTEAFF
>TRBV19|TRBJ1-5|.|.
TGTGCCAGTAGTATGACCGGGTATAGCAATCAGCCCCAGCATTTT
CASSMTGYSNQPQHF
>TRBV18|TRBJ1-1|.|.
TGTGCCAGCTCGCCAATTGCAGTGAACACTGAAGCTTTCTTT
CASSPIAVNTEAFF
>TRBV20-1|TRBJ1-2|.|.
TGCAGTGCTAGAGGACAGAAGGACTACACCTTC
CSARGQKDYTF
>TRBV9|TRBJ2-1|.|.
TGTGCCAGCAGCTTGACATCCTACAATGAGCAGTTCTTC
CASSLTSYNEQFF
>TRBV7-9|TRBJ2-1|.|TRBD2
TGTGCCAGCAGCTTACTCTATCTAGCGGGGTCCTACAATGAGCAGTTCTTC
CASSLLYLAGSYNEQFF
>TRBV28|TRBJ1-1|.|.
TGTGCCAGCAGTTCGGGACTGAAGGGGGTGGGCACTGAAGCTTTCTTT
CASSSGLKGVGTEAFF
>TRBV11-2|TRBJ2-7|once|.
TGTGCCAGCAGCTTAGGCGGACTCTACGAGCAGTACTTC
CASSLGGLYEQYF
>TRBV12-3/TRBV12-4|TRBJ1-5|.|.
TGTGCCAGCAGTACACAAAGGGCCCAGCATTTT
CASSTQRAQHF
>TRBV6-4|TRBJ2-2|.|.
TGTGCCAGCAGTGACTCACCGGGGGTCGGGGAGCTGTTTTTT
CASSDSPGVGELFF
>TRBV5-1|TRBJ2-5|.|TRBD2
TGCGCCAGCAGCCCGGGGACTAGCGGAGGGGAGACCCAGTACTTC
CASSPGTSGGETQYF
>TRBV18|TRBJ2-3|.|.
TGTGCCAGCTCACCCTTTGTACCCTTTGGAGTAGCTCGTCCCGCAGATACGCAGTATTTT
CASSPFVPFGVARPADTQYF
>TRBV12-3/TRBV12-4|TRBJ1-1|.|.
TGTGCCAGCAGTTTAGCTCAGAACACTGAAGCTTTCTTT
CASSLAQNTEAFF
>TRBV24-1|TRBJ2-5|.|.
TGTGCCACCGGGGACCGAGCAGAGACCCAGTACTTC
CATGDRAETQYF
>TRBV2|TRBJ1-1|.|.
TGTGCCAGCAGTGAGATCACAGAGGCTTTCTTT
CASSEITEAFF
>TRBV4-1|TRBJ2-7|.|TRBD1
TGCGCCAGCAGCGAAGACGGACAGGGCGGGTACGAGCAGTACTTC
CASSEDGQGGYEQYF
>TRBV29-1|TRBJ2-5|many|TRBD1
TGCAGCGTTCGGACAGGGGGCGCGGAAGAGACCCAGTACTTC
CSVRTGGAEETQYF
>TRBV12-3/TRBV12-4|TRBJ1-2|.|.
TGTGCCAGCAGTTTGGGCAGGGATTATGGCTACACCTTC
CASSLGRDYGYTF
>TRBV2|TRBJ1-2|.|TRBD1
TGTGCCAGCAGTCCTGGACAGGGGCTGGCTTTTAACTATGGCTACACCTTC
CASSPGQGLAFNYGYTF
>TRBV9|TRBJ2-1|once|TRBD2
TGTGCCAGCAGCCATGCGGGGGGGTTGATGGATGAGCAGTTCTTC
CASSHAGGLMDEQFF
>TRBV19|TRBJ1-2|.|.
TGTGCCAGTAGTACCGATCCCAGGTTCCGGTATGGCTACACCTTC
CASSTDPRFRYGYTF
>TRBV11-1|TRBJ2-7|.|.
TGTGCCAGCAGCCTCGACAGGTTCTCCTACGAGCAGTACTTC
CASSLDRFSYEQYF
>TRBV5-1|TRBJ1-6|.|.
TGCGCCAGCAGCCCCAACGGGGGAGGGAATTCACCCCTCCACTTT
CASSPNGGGNSPLHF
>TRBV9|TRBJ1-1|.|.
TGTGCCAGCAGCGGTCAGATGTCGAACACTGAAGCTTTCTTT
CASSGQMSNTEAFF
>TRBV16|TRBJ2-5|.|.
TGTGCCAGCAGCCGTCTGGGACCGCACCAAGAGACCCAGTACTTC
CASSRLGPHQETQYF
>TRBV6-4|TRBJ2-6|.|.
TGTGCCAGCAGTGCACAGGTTCCATCTTCTGTTGGGGCCAACGTCCTGACTTTC
CASSAQVPSSVGANVLTF
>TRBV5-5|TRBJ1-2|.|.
TGTGCCAGCAGCCTAGGACCGGGCGGGAATGGCTACACCTTC
CASSLGPGGNGYTF
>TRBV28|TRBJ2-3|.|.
TGTGCCAGCAGTTTCGGGCGGACACAAACAGATACGCAGTATTTT
CASSFGRTQTDTQYF
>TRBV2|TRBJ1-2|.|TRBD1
TGTGCCAGCAGTGAAGACAGGGGATATGGCTACACCTTC
CASSEDRGYGYTF
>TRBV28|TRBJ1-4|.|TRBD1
TGTGCCAGCAGACGCGGACAGGGTATCGAAAAACTGTTTTTT
CASRRGQGIEKLFF
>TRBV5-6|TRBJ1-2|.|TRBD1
TGTGCCAGCAGCTCTACAGGGGGCGCCTATGGCTACACCTTC
CASSSTGGAYGYTF
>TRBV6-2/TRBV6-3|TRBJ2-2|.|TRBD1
TGTGCCAGCAGTTACTCAACCGGCACAGGGGGAGTGAACACCGGGGAGCTGTTTTTT
CASSYSTGTGGVNTGELFF
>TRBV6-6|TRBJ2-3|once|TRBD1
TGTGCCAGCAGTTACGGGACAGGGCCTAGCACAGATACGCAGTATTTT
CASSYGTGPSTDTQYF
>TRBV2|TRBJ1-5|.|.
TGTGCCAGCAGTGAAGCGGTATCGGAGAATCAGCCCCAGCATTTT
CASSEAVSENQPQHF
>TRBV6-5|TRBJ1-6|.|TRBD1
TGTGCCAGCAGCTACGACAGGGTTCACAATAATTCACCCCTCCACTTT
CASSYDRVHNNSPLHF
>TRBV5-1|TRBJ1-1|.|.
TGCGCCAGCAGCTTGGGCGGCCCCAACCGGCATTTT
CASSLGGPNRHF
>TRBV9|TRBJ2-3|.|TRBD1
TGTGCCAGCAGCGTAGAGGGGGCGCGCGCAGATACGCAGTATTTT
CASSVEGARADTQYF
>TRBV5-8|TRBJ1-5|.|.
TGTGCCAGCATCCCCTTCAAGGGGTCGGGGCAGCCCCAGCATTTT
CASIPFKGSGQPQHF
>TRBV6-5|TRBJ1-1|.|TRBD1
TGTGCCAGCAGCCGGACAGGGGGGAGCACTGAAGCTTTCTTT
CASSRTGGSTEAFF
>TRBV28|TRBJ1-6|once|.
TGTGCCAGCAGTTTCCAGGGACCTAGAAGCTCCTATAATTCACCCCTCCACTTT
CASSFQGPRSSYNSPLHF
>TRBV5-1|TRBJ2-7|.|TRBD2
TGCGCCAGCAGCCTGGGACTAGCTAGCGACGAGCAGTACTTC
CASSLGLASDEQYF
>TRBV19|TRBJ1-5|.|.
TGTGCCAGTAGGCCCTCAGTGCCCTCGGGGCAGCCCCAGCATTTT
CASRPSVPSGQPQHF
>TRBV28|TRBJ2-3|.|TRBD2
TGTGCCAGCAGTCCCCCAGGCGGGAGGGCCGTGGATACGCAGTATTTT
CASSPPGGRAVDTQYF
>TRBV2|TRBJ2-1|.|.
TGTGCCAGCAGTGAGAGTCACAATGAGCAGTTCTTC
CASSESHNEQFF
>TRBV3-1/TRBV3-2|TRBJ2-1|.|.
TGTGCCAGCAGCCAAGATCGTTATAATGAGCAGTTCTTC
CASSQDRYNEQFF
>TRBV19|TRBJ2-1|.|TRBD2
TGTGCCAGTAGTTCGACTAGCGGGAGGATCGGGCAGTTCTTC
CASSSTSGRIGQFF